This TCR beta chain was obtained from a study of blood T cell repertoires in COVID-19. At the level of the study: COVID-19 samples collected from the United States, Italy and Spain covered acute and convalescent phases.

V dropped 1 base and J dropped 6 bases, with 4 bases sitting between them. The CDR3 has 12 amino acids. Germline lookup yields CDR1 SEHNR and CDR2 FQNEAQ (reference sequence). As processed by the authors: How many nucleated cells were present was estimated from reference gene primer amplification. TCRdb keeps only in-frame clones here, not all; method: immunoSEQ multiplex PCR. V, J and clone size were drawn from that table, and D and trimming were deduced from the DNA. The table lists around 110,000 clones, around nine tenths of them singletons. The sequencing input was peripheral blood. The TCR originated in a woman aged 25 to 39 with acute or convalescent COVID-19. The chain links TRBV7-9 to TRBJ2-1; the D is unclear. CDR3 nucleotides: TGTGCCAGCAGCTTAGTCGGCAATGAGCAGTTCTTC. Translation gives CASSLVGNEQFF. Full variable domain (missing parts from reference TRBV7-9 and TRBJ2-1): DTGVSQNPRHKITKRGQNVTFRCDPISEHNRLYWYRQTLGQGPEFLTYFQNEAQLEKSRLLSDRFSAERPKGSFSTLEIQRTEQGDSAMYLCASSLVGNEQFFGPGTRLTVL.